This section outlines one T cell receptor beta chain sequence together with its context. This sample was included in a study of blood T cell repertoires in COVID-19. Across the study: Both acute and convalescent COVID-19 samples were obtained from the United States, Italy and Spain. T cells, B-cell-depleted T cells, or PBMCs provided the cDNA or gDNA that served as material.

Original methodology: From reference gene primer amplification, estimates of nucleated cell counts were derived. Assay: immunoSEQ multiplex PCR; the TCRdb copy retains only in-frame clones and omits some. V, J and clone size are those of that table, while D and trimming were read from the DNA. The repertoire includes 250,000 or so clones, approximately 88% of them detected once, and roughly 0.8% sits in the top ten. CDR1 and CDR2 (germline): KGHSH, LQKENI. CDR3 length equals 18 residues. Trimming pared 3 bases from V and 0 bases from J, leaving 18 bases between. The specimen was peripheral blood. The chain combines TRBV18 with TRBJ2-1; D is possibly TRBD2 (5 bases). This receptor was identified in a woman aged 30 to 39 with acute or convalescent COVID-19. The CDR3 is CASSPTVGVASSYNEQFF. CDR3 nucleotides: TGTGCCAGCTCACCTACCGTTGGGGTAGCGAGCTCCTACAATGAGCAGTTCTTC.